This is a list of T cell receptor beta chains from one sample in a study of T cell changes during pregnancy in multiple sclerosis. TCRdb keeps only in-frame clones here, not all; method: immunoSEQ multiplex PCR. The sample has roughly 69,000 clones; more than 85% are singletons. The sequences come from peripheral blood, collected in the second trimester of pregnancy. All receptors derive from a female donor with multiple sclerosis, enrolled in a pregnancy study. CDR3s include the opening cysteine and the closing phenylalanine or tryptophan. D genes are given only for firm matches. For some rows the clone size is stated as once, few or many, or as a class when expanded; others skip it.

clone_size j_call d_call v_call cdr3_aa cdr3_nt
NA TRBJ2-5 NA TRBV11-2 CASSFGWGGLETQYF TGTGCCAGCAGCTTCGGTTGGGGGGGCTTAGAGACCCAGTACTTC
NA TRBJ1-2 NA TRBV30 CAFFGQPSYTF TGTGCCTTCTTCGGACAGCCCAGCTACACCTTC
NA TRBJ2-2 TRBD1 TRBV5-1 CASSWTGGTGELFF TGCGCCAGCAGCTGGACAGGGGGCACCGGGGAGCTGTTTTTT
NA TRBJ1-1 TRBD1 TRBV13 CASSTRTGEVVWNTEAFF TGTGCCAGCAGCACCCGGACAGGGGAGGTTGTATGGAACACTGAAGCTTTCTTT
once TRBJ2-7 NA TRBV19 CASRNRDGNSYEQYF TGTGCCAGTAGAAACAGGGACGGTAACTCCTACGAGCAGTACTTC
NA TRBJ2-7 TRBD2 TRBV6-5 CASSYLGGGADEQYF TGTGCCAGCAGTTATCTTGGCGGGGGGGCCGACGAGCAGTACTTC
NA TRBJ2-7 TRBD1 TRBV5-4 CASSTGTGVIYEQYF TGTGCCAGCAGCACCGGGACAGGGGTGATCTACGAGCAGTACTTC
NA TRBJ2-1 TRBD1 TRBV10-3 CAISHTGTDYNEQFF TGTGCCATCAGTCACACCGGGACAGACTACAATGAGCAGTTCTTC
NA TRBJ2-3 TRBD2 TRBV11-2 CASSLDRRGLAATDTQYF TGTGCCAGCAGCTTAGACCGGCGGGGACTAGCGGCCACAGATACGCAGTATTTT
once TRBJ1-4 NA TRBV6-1 CASRLLLRLNEKLFF TGTGCCAGCAGATTACTTCTGAGATTAAATGAAAAACTGTTTTTT
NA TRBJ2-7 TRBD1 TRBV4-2 CASSSQFGQGYEQYF TGTGCCAGCAGCTCCCAGTTTGGACAGGGATACGAGCAGTACTTC
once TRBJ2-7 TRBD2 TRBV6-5 CASSYNGGYTYEQYF TGTGCCAGCAGTTACAACGGGGGGTATACCTACGAGCAGTACTTC
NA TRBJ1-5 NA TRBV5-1 CASSGDRGQPQHF TGCGCCAGCAGCGGAGACCGAGGGCAGCCCCAGCATTTT
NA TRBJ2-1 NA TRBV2 CASSAQGSSYNEQFF TGTGCCAGCAGTGCACAGGGAAGCTCCTACAATGAGCAGTTCTTC
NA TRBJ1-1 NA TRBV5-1 CASSLVGPGGLSANTEAFF TGCGCCAGCAGCTTGGTCGGACCGGGGGGGTTGTCCGCGAACACTGAAGCTTTCTTT
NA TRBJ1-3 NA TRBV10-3 CATKTEGNTIYF TGTGCCACCAAGACAGAGGGAAACACCATATATTTT
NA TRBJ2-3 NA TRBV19 CASRLQGTGADTQYF TGTGCCAGCCGACTACAGGGGACGGGGGCAGATACGCAGTATTTT
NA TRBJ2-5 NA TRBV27 CASSLQSTGTQYF TGTGCCAGCAGTTTACAGTCAACGGGGACCCAGTACTTC
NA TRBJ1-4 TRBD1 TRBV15 CATSIGTAANEKLFF TGTGCCACCAGCATCGGGACAGCGGCTAATGAAAAACTGTTTTTT
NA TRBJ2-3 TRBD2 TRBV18 CASSNGRADTQYF TGTGCCAGCTCAAACGGGAGGGCGGATACGCAGTATTTT
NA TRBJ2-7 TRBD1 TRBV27 CASSRGQGPSYEQYF TGTGCCAGCAGTCGAGGACAGGGGCCCTCCTACGAGCAGTACTTC
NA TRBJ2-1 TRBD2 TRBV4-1 CASSTPGLAGGPVRYEQFF TGCGCCAGCAGCACCCCGGGACTAGCGGGAGGGCCCGTTCGGTATGAGCAGTTCTTC
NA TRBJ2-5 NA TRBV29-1 CSVDPMSGIGETQYF TGCAGCGTTGACCCGATGTCGGGGATCGGGGAGACCCAGTACTTC
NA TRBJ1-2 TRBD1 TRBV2 CASSTQGVEYGYTF TGTGCCAGCAGCACACAGGGGGTAGAGTATGGCTACACCTTC